These 28 T cell receptor beta chains originate from one sample sequenced in a study of blood T cell repertoires in COVID-19. The table came from immunoSEQ multiplex PCR; TCRdb's copy has only in-frame clones and leaves some out. This sample carries 90,000 to 120,000 clones, around 90% of them seen once, and the ten largest clones take about 6.5%. What was sequenced was peripheral blood. Receptors originate from a woman aged 60-75 years with acute or convalescent COVID-19.

The sample holds one count of this clone. The rearrangement links TRBV3-1 (or the pseudogene TRBV3-2) to TRBJ2-1; the match to TRBD1 covers 7 bases. This CDR3 is built from 14 residues. J lost 6 bases, V lost 6 bases, and 8 bases had no gene match. Germline lookup yields CDR1 LGHDT and CDR2 YNNKEL (reference sequence). The CDR3 nucleotides are TGTGCCAGCAGTTTTACAGGGGCGGGCAATGAGCAGTTCTTC. Amino acids: CASSFTGAGNEQFF.

V and J are TRBV7-8 and TRBJ2-1, with D perhaps matching TRBD2 (6 bases). Trimming took 0 bases from V and 6 from J, leaving 15 bases between them. The CDR3 covers 16 residues. Germline CDR1 is SGHVS and CDR2 is FQNEAQ. The CDR3 bases are TGTGCCAGCAGCTTAGCGCCGAGCGGGTGGGGCAATGAGCAGTTCTTC. This codes for CASSLAPSGWGNEQFF.

The gene calls are TRBV19 and TRBJ1-5; D unresolved. With 11 bases removed from V and 2 bases from J, the gap between germline ends came to 7 bases. The CDR3 consists of 11 residues. Germline-derived CDR1 and CDR2 are LNHDA and SQIVND (reference sequence). CDR3 residues: CAEFGNQPQHF. CDR3 nucleotide sequence: TGTGCCGAGTTTGGCAATCAGCCCCAGCATTTT.

This clone was recorded a few times. CDR3 coding DNA: TGTGCCTGGAGTGCCTCGGACAGCCTCTACACCTTC. Translation: CAWSASDSLYTF. The chain links TRBV30 to TRBJ1-2; possibly TRBD1 for D (6 bases). From germline, CDR1 is GTSNPN and CDR2 SVGIG (reference sequence). There are 12 residues in the CDR3. Trimming shortened V by 1 base and J by 10 bases, and 13 bases separated the two germline ends.

A few counts support this clone. The J gene is TRBJ1-5, the V gene TRBV10-3; D unclear. V was pared by 1 base and J by 6 bases, with 13 bases between. This CDR3 contains 15 residues. Germline V gene lookup returns CDR1 ENHRY and CDR2 SYGVKD. This CDR3 is CAISELWGESQPQHF. The CDR3 nucleotides are TGTGCCATCAGTGAGTTGTGGGGAGAGAGTCAGCCCCAGCATTTT.

The chain employs TRBV24-1 and TRBJ2-1; D possibly corresponds to TRBD2 (6 bases). Per the germline V gene, CDR1 is KGHDR and CDR2 is SFDVKD. The CDR3 length is 18 residues. Trimming shortened V by 2 bases and J by 2 bases, and 18 bases separated the two germline ends. CDR3 amino acids: CATSDSSGFGSPYNEQFF. CDR3 bases: TGTGCCACCAGTGATTCCTCGGGGTTCGGGAGCCCCTACAATGAGCAGTTCTTC.

This clone was counted between two and nine times. This chain uses TRBV5-4 with TRBJ2-5; no clear D gene. CDR3 length: 13 residues. The germline V and J ends were trimmed by 4 bases and 1 base, with 8 bases remaining between them. Germline V gene lookup returns CDR1 SGHNT and CDR2 YYREEE (reference sequence). Here the CDR3 reads CASSPQVQETQYF. DNA of the CDR3: TGTGCCAGCAGCCCTCAGGTCCAAGAGACCCAGTACTTC. The full variable domain, with the rest looked up from reference TRBV5-4 and TRBJ2-5, is ETGVTQSPTHLIKTRGQQVTLRCSSQSGHNTVSWYQQALGQGPQFIFQYYREEENGRGNFPPRFSGLQFPNYSSELNVNALELDDSALYLCASSPQVQETQYFGPGTRLLVL.

The chain employs TRBV7-8 and TRBJ2-7, with a possible D match to TRBD2 (6 bases). Trimming stripped 5 bases from V and 0 bases from J, with 14 bases between. This CDR3 is 15 amino acids long. Germline assignment: CDR1 SGHVS and CDR2 FQNEAQ. In DNA form, the CDR3 reads TGTGCCAGCAGCCCACCGGGGAGGAGCTCCTACGAGCAGTACTTC. Amino acid sequence: CASSPPGRSSYEQYF. The complete variable domain, with remaining parts taken from reference TRBV7-8 and TRBJ2-7, reads GAGVSQSPRYKVAKRGQDVALRCDPISGHVSLFWYQQALGQGPEFLTYFQNEAQLDKSGLPSDRFFAERPEGSVSTLKIQRTQQEDSAVYLCASSPPGRSSYEQYFGPGTRLTVT.

J is TRBJ1-1 and V is TRBV7-6, with 8 bases lining up with TRBD1. The V gene end was trimmed by 3 bases and the J gene end by 1 base; junction bases not matched to a gene: 1. The germline V gene has CDR1 SGHVS and CDR2 FNYEAQ. This CDR3 spans 14 amino acids. The CDR3 DNA reads TGTGCCAGCAGCTTTGACAGGGGGAACACTGAAGCTTTCTTT. Its translation is CASSFDRGNTEAFF. The full variable domain, its missing parts supplied by reference TRBV7-6 and TRBJ1-1, is GAGVSQSPRYKVTKRGQDVALRCDPISGHVSLYWYRQALGQGPEFLTYFNYEAQQDKSGLPNDRFSAERPEGSISTLTIQRTEQRDSAMYRCASSFDRGNTEAFFGQGTRLTVV.

The V gene is TRBV10-3, the J gene TRBJ2-1, with D unresolved. V lost 8 bases and J lost 6, with 14 bases in between. The CDR3 extends over 13 amino acids. Germline CDR1 and CDR2: ENHRY and SYGVKD. This CDR3 reads CAIRGLAANEQFF. The CDR3 nucleotides read TGTGCCATCCGTGGCCTGGCGGCCAATGAGCAGTTCTTC.

This clone was counted a few times. The chain has TRBV7-9 and TRBJ1-5; the match to TRBD1 covers 7 bases. The junction had 18 bases not matched to a gene; V was cut back by 5 bases and J by 8 bases. This CDR3 comprises 17 residues. CDR1 and CDR2 from the germline V gene are SEHNR and FQNEAQ (reference sequence). CDR3 protein: CASSIGQVPPHQEPQHF. In DNA, the CDR3 is TGTGCCAGCAGCATAGGACAGGTCCCTCCCCATCAGGAGCCCCAGCATTTT.

The J gene is TRBJ2-2, the V gene TRBV10-2; perhaps TRBD2 as D (5 bases). Germline CDR1 and CDR2: WSHSY and SAAADI. The CDR3 runs to 12 residues. Trimming took off 6 bases at V and 6 bases at J, with 8 bases between the two ends. In nucleotides, the CDR3 is TGCGCCAGCAGAGCGGAGGCCGGGGAGCTGTTTTTT. It specifies CASRAEAGELFF.

The V call is TRBV10-3, the J call TRBJ2-7; D perhaps matches TRBD2 (5 bases). Trimming cost V 0 bases and J 7 bases, with 7 bases left between them. Germline V gene sequence: CDR1 ENHRY, CDR2 SYGVKD. The CDR3 runs to 12 residues. The CDR3 nucleotides read TGTGCCATCAGTGAGTCGCGGGTTGAGCAGTACGTC. Translating it yields CAISESRVEQYV.

This rearrangement joins TRBV29-1 to TRBJ2-5; 8 bases fit TRBD1. This CDR3 region has 14 residues. CDR1 and CDR2 from the germline V gene are SQVTM and ANQGSEA. V was clipped by 3 bases and J by 5 bases; unmatched bases: 8. CDR3 in amino acids: CSVDYSGGRETQYF. In nucleotides, the CDR3 is TGCAGCGTTGATTATTCAGGGGGCAGGGAGACCCAGTACTTC.

The V call is TRBV24-1, the J call TRBJ2-3; the D is unclear. CDR1 is KGHDR and CDR2 is SFDVKD in the germline V gene. The CDR3 runs 15 residues. The V end was cut by 1 base, the J end by 2 bases, with 9 bases between. Written as DNA, the CDR3 is TGTGCCACCAGTGATTTTGGCAGATACACAGATACGCAGTATTTT. Translating gives CATSDFGRYTDTQYF.

This chain links TRBV5-1 with TRBJ2-6; 12 bases line up with TRBD2. V trimming: 4 bases; J trimming: 2 bases; junction bases outside the gene matches: 13. This CDR3 comprises 20 residues. Germline CDR1 is SGHRS and CDR2 is YFSETQ. CDR3: CASSHPSSGRAGTGANVLTF. The CDR3 DNA is TGCGCCAGCAGCCATCCTTCTAGCGGGAGGGCTGGTACTGGGGCCAACGTCCTGACTTTC.

The sample holds one count of this clone. This chain links TRBV4-1 with TRBJ2-1; TRBD2 aligns across 8 bases. CDR3 length: 17 residues. Germline V gene lookup returns CDR1 MGHRA and CDR2 YSYEKL. V lost 1 base, J lost 6 bases, and 11 bases stayed unmatched. CDR3 coding DNA: TGCGCCAGCAGCCAAGCTTATCCGGGACTAGTTGGCAATGAGCAGTTCTTC. Translated, it gives CASSQAYPGLVGNEQFF.

This clone was recorded a few times. The V gene is TRBV10-3, the J gene TRBJ1-5; D is uncertain. The length of the CDR3 is 15 residues. Per the germline V gene, CDR1 is ENHRY and CDR2 is SYGVKD. Between the trimmed V and J ends, which lost 3 bases and 3 bases, there was a span of 12 bases. The CDR3 region has the DNA TGTGCCATCAGTGAATCTCAGGATTCCAATCAGCCCCAGCATTTT. This codes for CAISESQDSNQPQHF.

The V call is TRBV30, the J call TRBJ1-2; D is uncertain. The CDR3 sequence is 14 residues long. Trimming left V 2 bases short and J 3 bases short, with 13 bases between. Germline V lookup: CDR1 GTSNPN, CDR2 SVGIG (reference sequence). The CDR3 is CAWSLSGLHYGYTF. The CDR3 nucleotides read TGTGCCTGGAGTCTCTCCGGACTGCACTATGGCTACACCTTC.

CDR3 in DNA: TGTGCCAGCAGCCAAGGGGGAGCCGTCTATGGCTACACCTTC. It codes for CASSQGGAVYGYTF. V is TRBV3-1 (or the pseudogene TRBV3-2) and J is TRBJ1-2; D remains ambiguous. Deletions cut 1 base from V and 4 bases from J, with 10 bases between. The CDR3 is 14 amino acids. Germline-derived CDR1 and CDR2 are LGHDT and YNNKEL (reference sequence).

In its sample, this clone ranks as medium-sized. V and J are TRBV19 and TRBJ2-2, with D maybe TRBD1 (6 bases). Germline V lookup: CDR1 LNHDA, CDR2 SQIVND (reference sequence). The CDR3 has 17 residues. Trimming cost V 1 base and J 0 bases, with 12 bases left between them. The CDR3 bases are TGTGCCAGTAGTATAGTGACAGGAGGCCCGAACACCGGGGAGCTGTTTTTT. Encoded protein: CASSIVTGGPNTGELFF. Combining the CDR3 with reference TRBV19 and TRBJ2-2 gives the whole variable domain DGGITQSPKYLFRKEGQNVTLSCEQNLNHDAMYWYRQDPGQGLRLIYYSQIVNDFQKGDIAEGYSVSREKKESFPLTVTSAQKNPTAFYLCASSIVTGGPNTGELFFGEGSRLTVL.

The sample holds one count of this clone. This CDR3 is CASSEQGYRDEQFF. CDR3 in DNA: TGTGCCAGCAGTGAACAGGGGTATAGGGATGAGCAGTTCTTC. This rearrangement joins TRBV6-4 to TRBJ2-1, with 7 positions matching TRBD1. From germline, CDR1 is MRHNA and CDR2 SNTAGT. The CDR3 is 14 amino acids. V lost 3 bases, J lost 8 bases, and 7 bases stayed unmatched.

The genes are TRBV7-9 and TRBJ1-2; D remains unclear. Trimming removed 4 bases from V and 4 bases from J, with 10 bases in between. This CDR3 comprises 13 residues. Looked up from germline, CDR1 is SEHNR and CDR2 is FQNEAQ (reference sequence). The CDR3 sequence is CASSSGRGYGYTF. The CDR3, as DNA: TGTGCCAGCAGCTCAGGACGGGGCTATGGCTACACCTTC.

The chain is built from TRBV2 and TRBJ2-2; D is possibly TRBD1 (6 bases). V was pared by 6 bases and J by 4 bases, with 15 bases between. CDR3 length: 15 residues. The V gene's germline CDR1 is SNHLY and CDR2 FYNNEI. Written as DNA, the CDR3 is TGTGCCAGCAGGGCTCAGGGGCTAATCACCGGGGAGCTGTTTTTT. Translated: CASRAQGLITGELFF.

V usage is TRBV10-3 and J usage is TRBJ1-1, with no clear D. The V gene lost 10 bases and the J gene lost 3 bases, with 15 bases spanning the gap. The germline V gene encodes CDR1 ENHRY and CDR2 SYGVKD. CDR3 length equals 13 residues. This CDR3 reads CATSYDADTEAFF. The CDR3 DNA follows: TGTGCCACCTCATACGACGCGGACACTGAAGCTTTCTTT.

V gene TRBV28 combines with J gene TRBJ1-1; D is perhaps TRBD1 (5 bases). Germline assignment: CDR1 MDHEN and CDR2 SYDVKM. V gave up 8 bases and J gave up 4 bases, with 14 bases separating them. CDR3 length equals 13 residues. The CDR3 DNA reads as TGTGCCAGCCCTAAGACGGGGGGCACTGAAGCTTTCTTT. Translating gives CASPKTGGTEAFF.

CDR3 DNA sequence: TGTGCCAGCAGTACAGGGGTTGGAACTGAAGCTTTCTTT. This sequence encodes CASSTGVGTEAFF. The gene calls are TRBV6-5 and TRBJ1-1, with TRBD1 matching 7 bases. In germline, CDR1 is MNHEY, CDR2 SVGAGI. The CDR3 is 13 amino acids. V dropped 5 bases and J dropped 5; count of bases not matched to a gene: 5.

This clone appeared a few times. The chain has TRBV6-5 and TRBJ1-2; 7 nucleotides line up with TRBD1. Trimming cost V 8 bases and J 2 bases; bases outside gene matches: 2. CDR3 size: 12 residues. Germline CDR1 MNHEY, CDR2 SVGAGI. The CDR3 nucleotides are TGTGCCAGCCCGGGACAGAACTATGGCTACACCTTC. Amino acids: CASPGQNYGYTF.